Below, 20 T cell receptor beta chains from the same sample are listed, as sequenced in a study of Graves' ophthalmopathy and Graves' hyperthyroidism. TCR beta CDR3 amplification used RNA transcripts. RT-PCR was first run with HTBI primers, then multiplex PCR in a second round. TCRdb analysed the multiplex PCR reads with MiXCR anew, one entry per CDR3 protein. The sample has almost 400,000 distinct CDR3 sequences; 18% are singletons. The sample taken for sequencing was peripheral blood. These receptors came from a woman younger than 30 with Graves' ophthalmopathy.

This clonotype occurred many times. The chain combines TRBV4-3 with TRBJ2-4; no clear D gene. This CDR3 contains 17 residues. Between the trimmed V and J ends, which lost 0 bases and 0 bases, there was a span of 12 bases. Germline-derived CDR1 and CDR2 are LGHNA and YSLEER. The CDR3: CASSQDWAGLAKNIQYF. CDR3 DNA sequence: TGCGCCAGCAGCCAAGATTGGGCAGGCCTAGCCAAAAACATTCAGTACTTC.

This clonotype has a count of ten or more. This chain links TRBV6-5 with TRBJ2-7, with D possibly matching TRBD2 (6 bases). The CDR3 consists of 16 residues. V was clipped by 0 bases and J by 1 base, with 13 bases between them. CDR1 MNHEY and CDR2 SVGAGI come from the germline V gene. CDR3 DNA: TGTGCCAGCAGTTACTCGAGCGGACTATCGTCCTACGAGCAGTACTTC. It specifies CASSYSSGLSSYEQYF.

This clonotype was observed many times. The rearrangement uses TRBV20-1 and TRBJ1-1; TRBD1 agrees at 9 bases. This CDR3 spans 14 amino acids. CDR1 is DFQATT, CDR2 SNEGSKA, per germline (reference sequence). V shed 2 bases and J 1 base; nucleotides not matched to a gene: 2. The CDR3 spells CSARQGQGNTEAFF. The CDR3 DNA follows: TGCAGTGCTAGACAGGGACAGGGGAACACTGAAGCTTTCTTT.

This chain joins TRBV12-5 and TRBJ2-7; D gene unclear. Germline V gene lookup returns CDR1 LGHNT and CDR2 FRNRAP. This CDR3 comprises 14 residues. The V gene lost 5 bases and the J gene lost 7 bases, with 18 bases spanning the gap. The CDR3 DNA sequence: TGTGCTAGTGGTCCCAGTGGGGTACGTCAGGAGCAGTACTTC. It is translated as CASGPSGVRQEQYF.

This clonotype was seen many times. The chain is built from TRBV7-8 and TRBJ2-7, with 7 bases matching TRBD2. V trimming: 5 bases; J trimming: 0 bases; junction bases outside the gene matches: 7. Germline values: CDR1 SGHVS, CDR2 FQNEAQ. The CDR3 length is 15 residues. The CDR3: CASSQSGVSSYEQYF. The CDR3 DNA follows: TGTGCCAGCAGCCAGAGCGGGGTAAGCTCCTACGAGCAGTACTTC.

This clonotype showed up many times. This chain uses TRBV19 with TRBJ2-2; D not certain. The CDR3 runs to 13 residues. Germline V lookup: CDR1 LNHDA, CDR2 SQIVND (reference sequence). Trimming removed 3 bases at V and 5 bases at J, with 7 bases between. The CDR3 DNA follows: TGTGCCAGTAGTATGGGATTGACCGGGGAGCTGTTTTTT. Translated: CASSMGLTGELFF. Full variable domain (remainder filled in from reference TRBV19 and TRBJ2-2): DGGITQSPKYLFRKEGQNVTLSCEQNLNHDAMYWYRQDPGQGLRLIYYSQIVNDFQKGDIAEGYSVSREKKESFPLTVTSAQKNPTAFYLCASSMGLTGELFFGEGSRLTVL.

This clonotype was counted at least ten times. V is TRBV28 and J is TRBJ2-7; D is unclear. Trimming stripped 8 bases from V and 5 bases from J, with 13 bases between. Germline CDR1 reads MDHEN; CDR2 reads SYDVKM. This CDR3 spans 12 amino acids. The DNA of the CDR3 is TGTGCCAGCGCTTTTGTCTCGAACGAGCAGTACTTC. It codes for CASAFVSNEQYF.

The chain uses TRBV11-2 and TRBJ2-5, with TRBD2 as a possible D gene (6 bases). With 5 bases removed from V and 5 bases from J, the gap between germline ends came to 24 bases. The germline V gene encodes CDR1 SGHAT and CDR2 FQNNGV. This CDR3 has 17 residues. The CDR3, as DNA: TGTGCCAGCAGCCCCCTTAGTAGGTTGGCGGGGACGGAGACCCAGTACTTC. It specifies CASSPLSRLAGTETQYF.

This clonotype was observed at least ten times. The CDR3 DNA follows: TGCAGCGTTGAGCAGGCTGGAAACACCATATATTTT. Its protein product is CSVEQAGNTIYF. This sequence joins TRBV29-1 and TRBJ1-3; D not resolved. CDR3 length: 12 amino acids. The germline V gene has CDR1 SQVTM and CDR2 ANQGSEA. Trimming pared 3 bases from V and 2 bases from J, leaving 5 bases between.

The sample holds many counts of this clonotype. Since the CDR3 does not end with the conserved phenylalanine or tryptophan, this likely comes from a read error. The chain is built from TRBV12-3 or TRBV12-4 and TRBJ1-3; maybe TRBD1 (6 bases). The germline V and J ends were trimmed by 5 bases and 4 bases, with 18 bases remaining between them. The length of the CDR3 is 16 residues. CDR3 DNA sequence: TGTGCCAGCAGTCGCCCCGGGACACCTTTAGGAAACACCATATATCTT. Protein product: CASSRPGTPLGNTIYL.

The V gene is TRBV6-1, the J gene TRBJ1-5; TRBD1 agrees at 8 bases. The germline V gene encodes CDR1 MNHNS and CDR2 SASEGT. The CDR3 totals 15 residues. V trimming: 5 bases; J trimming: 6 bases; junction bases outside the gene matches: 9. The CDR3 loop reads CASSKTGAGGQPQHF. CDR3 nucleotides: TGTGCCAGCAGTAAGACAGGGGCTGGAGGTCAGCCCCAGCATTTT.

This clonotype has ten or more counts. The rearrangement uses TRBV29-1 and TRBJ2-7, with 7 nucleotides matching TRBD2. The CDR3 runs 12 residues. Trimming took 1 base from V and 4 from J; bases not matched to a gene: 1. Germline lookup yields CDR1 SQVTM and CDR2 ANQGSEA. The CDR3 is CSVEAGGYEQYF. The CDR3 coding sequence is TGCAGCGTTGAAGCGGGGGGATACGAGCAGTACTTC.

This clonotype appeared many times. The chain carries TRBV6-2 or TRBV6-3 and TRBJ1-5; a possible D gene is TRBD1 (6 bases). Germline V lookup: CDR1 MNHEY, CDR2 SVGEGT. V was shortened by 6 bases and J by 0 bases, with 12 bases between the two germline ends. This CDR3 has 15 residues. The CDR3 DNA reads as TGTGCCAGCAGCACAACAGGGTATAGCAATCAGCCCCAGCATTTT. Protein: CASSTTGYSNQPQHF.

The chain joins TRBV4-1 to TRBJ1-3, with 9 bases aligning to TRBD1. CDR1 MGHRA and CDR2 YSYEKL come from the germline V gene. This CDR3 comprises 13 residues. The V gene end was trimmed by 8 bases and the J gene end by 2 bases; junction bases not matched to a gene: 1. The CDR3 DNA sequence: TGCGCCAGCGGGACAGGGACTGGAAACACCATATATTTT. This encodes CASGTGTGNTIYF.

This clonotype occurred many times. V gene TRBV27 combines with J gene TRBJ1-1; D might be TRBD1 (5 bases). V dropped 7 bases and J dropped 0 bases, with 18 bases sitting between them. The CDR3 totals 16 residues. The germline gives CDR1 MNHEY, CDR2 SMNVEV (reference sequence). Here the CDR3 reads CASKRGLGQMNTEAFF. DNA for the CDR3: TGTGCCAGCAAGCGGGGACTGGGGCAGATGAACACTGAAGCTTTCTTT.

This clonotype was counted at least ten times. The chain has TRBV6-2 or TRBV6-3 and TRBJ1-5, with D hard to call. The V and J ends lost 2 bases and 0 bases respectively, with 17 bases between them. Germline CDR1 reads MNHEY; CDR2 reads SVGEGT. The CDR3 spans 18 residues. This chain's CDR3 is CASSYRPPGAISNQPQHF. CDR3 nucleotides: TGTGCCAGCAGTTACAGGCCACCCGGCGCTATTAGCAATCAGCCCCAGCATTTT.

This clonotype came up many times. The rearrangement joins TRBV29-1 to TRBJ2-7, with TRBD2 identical over 8 bases. Looked up from germline, CDR1 is SQVTM and CDR2 is ANQGSEA. Losses at the gene ends were 7 bases for V and 3 bases for J; bases not matched to a gene: 11. The CDR3 spans 14 residues. The CDR3 is CSAGGSGVVYEQYF. CDR3 DNA: TGCAGCGCCGGGGGTAGCGGGGTAGTCTACGAGCAGTACTTC.

Many counts were recorded for this clonotype. The chain links TRBV20-1 to TRBJ1-6, with no clear D. The CDR3 spans 14 residues. Germline CDR1 reads DFQATT; CDR2 reads SNEGSKA (reference sequence). Trimming cost V 7 bases and J 7 bases, with 17 bases left between them. The CDR3 here is CSVAGLSSNSPLHF. The DNA of the CDR3 is TGCAGTGTCGCGGGTCTCAGTTCGAATTCACCCCTCCACTTT.

This clonotype was counted ten times or more. V and J are TRBV9 and TRBJ2-7; D is ambiguous. Germline lookup yields CDR1 SGDLS and CDR2 YYNGEE. The CDR3 has 14 residues. V dropped 0 bases and J dropped 3 bases, with 10 bases sitting between them. CDR3 in amino acids: CASSVAVPDYEQYF. CDR3 nucleotides: TGTGCCAGCAGCGTAGCCGTCCCGGACTACGAGCAGTACTTC.

This clonotype was recorded many times. V gene TRBV6-2 or TRBV6-3 combines with J gene TRBJ1-1; D is undetermined. This CDR3 region has 14 residues. The germline V and J ends were trimmed by 7 bases and 0 bases, with 12 bases remaining between them. Germline CDR1 is MNHEY and CDR2 is SVGEGT. DNA of the CDR3: TGTGCCAGCATCCAATCCCTGGTGAACACTGAAGCTTTCTTT. Translation gives CASIQSLVNTEAFF.